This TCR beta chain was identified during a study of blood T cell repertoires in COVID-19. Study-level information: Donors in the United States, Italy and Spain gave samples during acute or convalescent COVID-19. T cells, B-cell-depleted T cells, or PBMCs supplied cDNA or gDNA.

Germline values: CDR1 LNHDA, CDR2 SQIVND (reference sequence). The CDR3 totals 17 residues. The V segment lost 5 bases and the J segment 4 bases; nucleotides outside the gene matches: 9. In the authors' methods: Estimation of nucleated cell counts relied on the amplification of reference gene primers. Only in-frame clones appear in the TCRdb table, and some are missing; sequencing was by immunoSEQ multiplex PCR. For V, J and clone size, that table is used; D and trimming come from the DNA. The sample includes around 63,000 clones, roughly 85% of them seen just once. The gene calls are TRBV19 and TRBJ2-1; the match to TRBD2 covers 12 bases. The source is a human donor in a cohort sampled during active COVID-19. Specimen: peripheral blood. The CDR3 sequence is CASSLTSGRRRYNEQFF. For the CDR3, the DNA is TGTGCCAGTAGTTTGACTAGCGGGAGAAGGAGGTACAATGAGCAGTTCTTC.